Here is one TCR beta chain with its context. The sample originates from a study of control samples from healthy donors and cancer patients. With V trimmed by 4 bases and J by 0 bases, 10 bases remained unmatched. CDR3 size: 17 residues. Per the germline V gene, CDR1 is SGHVS and CDR2 is FQNEAQ. Assay: immunoSEQ multiplex PCR; the TCRdb copy retains only in-frame clones and omits some. The sample consists of roughly 120,000 clones, 93% of them appearing once. This TCR was recovered from a young man in good health. The sequenced sample was blood. The gene calls are TRBV7-8 and TRBJ2-7; 9 bases align to TRBD1. CDR3 sequence: CASSSPRGQGSSYEQYF. The CDR3 coding sequence is TGTGCCAGCAGCTCCCCGCGGGGACAGGGCAGCTCCTACGAGCAGTACTTC.